This TCR beta chain was captured by sequencing in a study of B cell selection in AIRE deficiency. Germline values: CDR1 SNHLY, CDR2 FYNNEI. The CDR3 sequence is 14 residues long. V dropped 5 bases and J dropped 3 bases, with 13 bases sitting between them. The assay was immunoSEQ multiplex PCR, and TCRdb's table has in-frame clones only and misses some. The profile shows roughly 26,000 clones, over 80% of them singletons. Regulatory T cells were sorted as CD4+CD25hiCD127low/negative cells. The sequence came from a human donor in good health. Specimen: CD4+CD25+ Tregs sorted from PBMCs. This chain links TRBV2 with TRBJ1-2; possibly TRBD1 for D (5 bases). The chain's CDR3 is CASSRDGGDYGYTF. The CDR3 DNA reads as TGTGCCAGCAGTAGGGACGGAGGGGACTATGGCTACACCTTC. Full variable domain (remainder filled in from reference TRBV2 and TRBJ1-2): EPEVTQTPSHQVTQMGQEVILRCVPISNHLYFYWYRQILGQKVEFLVSFYNNEISEKSEIFDDQFSVERPDGSNFTLKIRSTKLEDSAMYFCASSRDGGDYGYTFGSGTRLTVV.